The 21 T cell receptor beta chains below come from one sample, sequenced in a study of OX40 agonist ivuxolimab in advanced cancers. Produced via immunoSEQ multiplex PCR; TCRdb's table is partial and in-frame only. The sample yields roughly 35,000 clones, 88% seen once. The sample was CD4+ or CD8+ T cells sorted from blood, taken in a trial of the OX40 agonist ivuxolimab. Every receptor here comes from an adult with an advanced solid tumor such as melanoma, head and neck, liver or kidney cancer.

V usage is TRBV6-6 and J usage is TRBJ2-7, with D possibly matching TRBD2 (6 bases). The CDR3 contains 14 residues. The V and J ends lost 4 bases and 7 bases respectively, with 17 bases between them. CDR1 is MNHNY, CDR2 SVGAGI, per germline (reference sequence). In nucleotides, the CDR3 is TGTGCCAGCAGTTTAGGGCTAGCGAAAGGGGAGCAGTACTTC. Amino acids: CASSLGLAKGEQYF.

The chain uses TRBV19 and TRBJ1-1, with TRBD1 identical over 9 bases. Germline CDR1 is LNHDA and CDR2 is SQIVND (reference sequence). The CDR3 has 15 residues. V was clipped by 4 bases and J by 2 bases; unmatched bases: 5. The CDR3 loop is CASSSQGQGNTEAFF. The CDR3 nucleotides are TGTGCCAGTAGTAGCCAGGGACAGGGAAACACTGAAGCTTTCTTT.

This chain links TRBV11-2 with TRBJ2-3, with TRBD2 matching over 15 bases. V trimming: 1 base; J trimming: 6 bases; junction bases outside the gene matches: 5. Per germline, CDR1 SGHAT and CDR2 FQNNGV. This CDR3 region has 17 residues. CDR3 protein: CASSLAGLAGGMDTQYF. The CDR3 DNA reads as TGTGCCAGCAGCTTAGCGGGACTAGCGGGAGGTATGGATACGCAGTATTTT. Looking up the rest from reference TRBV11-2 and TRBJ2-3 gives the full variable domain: EAGVAQSPRYKIIEKRQSVAFWCNPISGHATLYWYQQILGQGPKLLIQFQNNGVVDDSQLPKDRFSAERLKGVDSTLKIQPAKLEDSAVYLCASSLAGLAGGMDTQYFGPGTRLTVL.

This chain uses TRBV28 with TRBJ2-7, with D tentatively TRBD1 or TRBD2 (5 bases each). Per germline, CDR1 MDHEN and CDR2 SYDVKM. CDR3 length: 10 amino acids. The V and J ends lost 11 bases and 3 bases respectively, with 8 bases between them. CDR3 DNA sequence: TGTGCCTCAGGGAGCTACGAGCAGTACTTC. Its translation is CASGSYEQYF. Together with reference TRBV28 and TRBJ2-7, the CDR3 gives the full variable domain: DVKVTQSSRYLVKRTGEKVFLECVQDMDHENMFWYRQDPGLGLRLIYFSYDVKMKEKGDIPEGYSVSREKKERFSLILESASTNQTSMYLCASGSYEQYFGPGTRLTVT.

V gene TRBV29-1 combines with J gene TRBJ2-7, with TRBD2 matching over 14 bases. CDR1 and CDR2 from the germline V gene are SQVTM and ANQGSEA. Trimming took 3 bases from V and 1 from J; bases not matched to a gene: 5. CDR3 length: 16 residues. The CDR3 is CSVDNGLAGGSYEQYF. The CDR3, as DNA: TGCAGCGTTGATAACGGACTAGCGGGAGGATCCTACGAGCAGTACTTC.

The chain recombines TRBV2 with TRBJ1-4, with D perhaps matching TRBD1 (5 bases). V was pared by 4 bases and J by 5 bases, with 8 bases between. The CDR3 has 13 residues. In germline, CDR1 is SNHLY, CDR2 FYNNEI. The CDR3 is CASSGDLNEKLFF. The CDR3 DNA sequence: TGTGCCAGCAGTGGGGACTTAAATGAAAAACTGTTTTTT.

The CDR3 coding sequence is TGTGCCAGCAGCTTGGTGTCAGGGGGCTTCAATGAGCAGTTCTTC. As protein: CASSLVSGGFNEQFF. This chain joins TRBV5-5 and TRBJ2-1, with TRBD1 identical over 8 bases. There are 15 residues in the CDR3. The V segment lost 0 bases and the J segment 6 bases; nucleotides outside the gene matches: 5. Germline values: CDR1 SGHKS, CDR2 YYEKEE (reference sequence).

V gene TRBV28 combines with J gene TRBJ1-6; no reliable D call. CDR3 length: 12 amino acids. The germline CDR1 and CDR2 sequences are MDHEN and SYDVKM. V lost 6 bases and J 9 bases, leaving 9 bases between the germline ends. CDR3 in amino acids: CASSLRVSPLHF. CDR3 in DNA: TGTGCCAGCAGCCTACGGGTTTCACCCCTCCACTTT.

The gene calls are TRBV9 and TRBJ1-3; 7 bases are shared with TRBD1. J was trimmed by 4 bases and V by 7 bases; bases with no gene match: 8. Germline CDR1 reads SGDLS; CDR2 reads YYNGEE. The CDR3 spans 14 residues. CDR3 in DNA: TGTGCCAGCTCGACAGGGTTGCACGGAAACACCATATATTTT. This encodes CASSTGLHGNTIYF.

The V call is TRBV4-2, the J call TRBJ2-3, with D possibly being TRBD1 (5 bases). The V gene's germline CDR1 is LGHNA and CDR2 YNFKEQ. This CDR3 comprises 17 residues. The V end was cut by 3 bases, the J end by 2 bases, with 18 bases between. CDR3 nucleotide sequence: TGTGCCAGCAGCCAGCAGCCGACAGTGAGGTCCACAGATACGCAGTATTTT. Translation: CASSQQPTVRSTDTQYF.

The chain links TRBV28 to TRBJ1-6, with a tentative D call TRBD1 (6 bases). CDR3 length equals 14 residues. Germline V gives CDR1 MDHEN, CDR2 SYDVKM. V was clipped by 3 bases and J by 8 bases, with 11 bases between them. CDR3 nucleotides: TGTGCCAGCAGTTTCGGGGGCACGCATTCACCCCTCCACTTT. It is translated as CASSFGGTHSPLHF. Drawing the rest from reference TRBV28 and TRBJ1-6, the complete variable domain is DVKVTQSSRYLVKRTGEKVFLECVQDMDHENMFWYRQDPGLGLRLIYFSYDVKMKEKGDIPEGYSVSREKKERFSLILESASTNQTSMYLCASSFGGTHSPLHFGNGTRLTVT.

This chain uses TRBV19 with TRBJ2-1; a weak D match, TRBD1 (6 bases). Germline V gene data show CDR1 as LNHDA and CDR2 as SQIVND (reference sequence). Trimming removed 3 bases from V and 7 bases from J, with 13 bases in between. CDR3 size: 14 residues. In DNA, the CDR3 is TGTGCCAGTAGTATTGGGGGCCCGCGAAATGAGCAGTTCTTC. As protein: CASSIGGPRNEQFF.

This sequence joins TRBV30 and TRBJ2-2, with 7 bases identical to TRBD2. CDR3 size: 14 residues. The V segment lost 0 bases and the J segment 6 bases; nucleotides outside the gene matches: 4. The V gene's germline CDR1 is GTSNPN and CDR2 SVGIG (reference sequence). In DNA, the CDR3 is TGTGCCTGGAGTGTACTAGCGAGGGCCGGGGAGCTGTTTTTT. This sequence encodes CAWSVLARAGELFF.

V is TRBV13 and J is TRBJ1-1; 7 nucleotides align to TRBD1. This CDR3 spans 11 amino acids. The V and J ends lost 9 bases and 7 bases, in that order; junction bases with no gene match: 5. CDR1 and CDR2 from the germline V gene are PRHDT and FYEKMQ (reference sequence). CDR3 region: CASSNRGEAFF. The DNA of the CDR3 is TGTGCCAGTTCAAACAGGGGTGAAGCTTTCTTT. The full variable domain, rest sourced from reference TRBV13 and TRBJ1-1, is AAGVIQSPRHLIKEKRETATLKCYPIPRHDTVYWYQQGPGQDPQFLISFYEKMQSDKGSIPDRFSAQQFSDYHSELNMSSLELGDSALYFCASSNRGEAFFGQGTRLTVV.

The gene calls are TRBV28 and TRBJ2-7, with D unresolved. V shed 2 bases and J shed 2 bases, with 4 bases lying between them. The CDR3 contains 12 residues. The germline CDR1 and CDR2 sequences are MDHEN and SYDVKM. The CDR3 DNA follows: TGTGCCAGCAGTTTAGTAACCTACGAGCAGTACTTC. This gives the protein CASSLVTYEQYF. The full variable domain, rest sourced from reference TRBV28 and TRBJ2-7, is DVKVTQSSRYLVKRTGEKVFLECVQDMDHENMFWYRQDPGLGLRLIYFSYDVKMKEKGDIPEGYSVSREKKERFSLILESASTNQTSMYLCASSLVTYEQYFGPGTRLTVT.

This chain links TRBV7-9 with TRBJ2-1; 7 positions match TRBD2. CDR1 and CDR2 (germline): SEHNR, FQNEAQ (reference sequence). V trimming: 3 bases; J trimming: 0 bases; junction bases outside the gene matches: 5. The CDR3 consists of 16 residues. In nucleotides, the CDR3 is TGTGCCAGCAGCTTTCTCCTAGCGGCCTCCTACAATGAGCAGTTCTTC. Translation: CASSFLLAASYNEQFF.

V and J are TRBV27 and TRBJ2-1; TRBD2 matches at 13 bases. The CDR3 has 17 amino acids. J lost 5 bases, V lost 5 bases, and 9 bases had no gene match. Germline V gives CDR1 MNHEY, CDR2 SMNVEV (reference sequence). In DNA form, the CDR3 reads TGTGCCAGCAGTCCGGTCGCCGGGACTAGCGGGAACAATGAGCAGTTCTTC. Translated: CASSPVAGTSGNNEQFF.

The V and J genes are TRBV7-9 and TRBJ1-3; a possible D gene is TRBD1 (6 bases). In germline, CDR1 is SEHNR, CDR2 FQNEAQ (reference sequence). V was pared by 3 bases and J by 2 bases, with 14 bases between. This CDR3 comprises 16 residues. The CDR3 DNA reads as TGTGCCAGCAGCTTGGCCCAGGGGTCAGCTGGAAACACCATATATTTT. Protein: CASSLAQGSAGNTIYF.

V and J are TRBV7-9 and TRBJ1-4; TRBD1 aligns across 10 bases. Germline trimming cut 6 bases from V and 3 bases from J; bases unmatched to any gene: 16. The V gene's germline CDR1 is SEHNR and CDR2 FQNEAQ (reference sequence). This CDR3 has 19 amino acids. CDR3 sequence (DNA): TGTGCCAGCAGACCGAAACCGGGACAGGGGACTTCATCTAATGAAAAACTGTTTTTT. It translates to CASRPKPGQGTSSNEKLFF.

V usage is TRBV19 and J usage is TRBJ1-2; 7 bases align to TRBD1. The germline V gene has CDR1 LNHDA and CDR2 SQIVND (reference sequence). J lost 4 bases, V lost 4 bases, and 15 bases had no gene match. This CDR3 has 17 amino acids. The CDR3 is CASSTRLTGTSSYGYTF. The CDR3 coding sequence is TGTGCCAGTAGTACTCGACTGACAGGGACGTCCTCCTATGGCTACACCTTC.

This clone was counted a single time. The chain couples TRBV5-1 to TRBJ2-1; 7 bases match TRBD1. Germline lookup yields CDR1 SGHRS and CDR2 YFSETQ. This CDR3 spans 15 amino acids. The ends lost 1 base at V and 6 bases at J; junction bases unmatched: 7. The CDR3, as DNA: TGCGCCAGCAGCTTGTACAGGGGTCAGGGCAATGAGCAGTTCTTC. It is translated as CASSLYRGQGNEQFF. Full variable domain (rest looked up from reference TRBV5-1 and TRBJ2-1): KAGVTQTPRYLIKTRGQQVTLSCSPISGHRSVSWYQQTPGQGLQFLFEYFSETQRNKGNFPGRFSGRQFSNSRSEMNVSTLELGDSALYLCASSLYRGQGNEQFFGPGTRLTVL.